This entry lists 9 T cell receptor beta chains sequenced from one sample in a study of blood T cells in healthy people across ages. Sample-barcoded 5' priming and a J-beta primer mix drove a second PCR of roughly 6 to 12 cycles. TCRdb analysed the 5' RACE reads with MiXCR anew, one entry per CDR3 protein. The data hold 800,000 to 950,000 distinct CDR3 sequences, with about 28% observed a single time. The same data also went into a second study, on T cells of mothers and their children.

Sequences were obtained from blood. Receptors were obtained from a middle-aged woman in good health.

There are a few counts of this clonotype. The junction departs from germline at one end; a sequencing error may be responsible. V is TRBV6-5 and J is TRBJ2-5, with D uncertain. The CDR3 is made up of 13 amino acids. The V gene's germline CDR1 is MNHEY and CDR2 SVGAGI. The CDR3 region has the DNA TGTGCCAGCAGTTCGTTAGGCCAAGAGGCCCAGTACTTC. Translating it yields CASSSLGQEAQYF.

In its sample, this clonotype was seen once. The V gene is TRBV4-1, the J gene TRBJ1-1; a weak D match, TRBD1 (6 bases). The CDR3 length is 14 residues. The V and J ends lost 4 bases and 6 bases respectively, with 15 bases between them. CDR1 is MGHRA, CDR2 YSYEKL, per germline. As DNA, the CDR3 is TGCGCCAGCAGCCCATCTGGACAGATCGCTGAAGCTTTCTTT. Translated: CASSPSGQIAEAFF.

This clonotype was counted only a few times. The V gene is TRBV24-1, the J gene TRBJ2-7; 8 nucleotides align to TRBD2. V lost 3 bases, J lost 0 bases, and 6 bases stayed unmatched. From germline, CDR1 is KGHDR and CDR2 SFDVKD. The CDR3 runs to 16 residues. In DNA, the CDR3 is TGTGCCACCAGTGATCGGGCCAGCGGGGGCTCCTACGAGCAGTACTTC. It translates to CATSDRASGGSYEQYF.

On this clonotype itself: Since a much larger clone is just one base distant, this may be a read error. The chain combines TRBV29-1 with TRBJ2-4, with 10 bases fitting TRBD2. The V and J ends lost 3 bases and 13 bases, in that order; junction bases with no gene match: 24. CDR1 is SQVTM and CDR2 is ANQGSEA in the germline V gene. The CDR3 loop spans 18 amino acids. CDR3 nucleotide sequence: TGCAGCGTTGAGGGGGGTTGGGTAGCGGGGGGCCTCTACAATGAGCAGTACTTC. Amino acids: CSVEGGWVAGGLYNEQYF.

For the CDR3, the DNA is TGCAGTGCCCAGTCGGGGGGAGGGCAGCCCCAGCATTTT. Its translation is CSAQSGGGQPQHF. The rearrangement joins TRBV20-1 to TRBJ1-5; D possibly corresponds to TRBD1 (5 bases). Trimming stripped 6 bases from V and 7 bases from J, with 16 bases between. The CDR3 is 13 residues long. Germline CDR1 is DFQATT and CDR2 is SNEGSKA (reference sequence).

In this sample, this clonotype turned up a few times. The chain joins TRBV27 to TRBJ1-6, with 9 positions matching TRBD1. The CDR3 runs to 16 residues. Germline V CDR1 and CDR2: MNHEY, SMNVEV (reference sequence). With V trimmed by 6 bases and J by 2 bases, 5 bases remained unmatched. CDR3 protein: CASRRGQGTYNSPLHF. CDR3 sequence (DNA): TGTGCCAGCAGGAGGGGACAGGGCACCTATAATTCACCCCTCCACTTT.

This clonotype was seen at least ten times. The J gene is TRBJ2-7, the V gene TRBV12-3 or TRBV12-4; 11 nucleotides line up with TRBD2. The ends lost 3 bases at V and 5 bases at J; junction bases unmatched: 6. The CDR3 runs to 15 residues. Here the CDR3 DNA reads TGTGCCAGCAGTTTTAGCGGGGGGGCCGGCAACGAGCAGTACTTC. It is translated as CASSFSGGAGNEQYF.

Note on this clonotype: A much more abundant neighbour one base away suggests this may be a read error. The chain links TRBV19 to TRBJ2-7; D not certain. Trimming removed 3 bases from V and 9 bases from J, with 12 bases in between. CDR1 is LNHDA and CDR2 is SQIVND in the germline V gene (reference sequence). CDR3 length equals 12 residues. CDR3 protein: CASSITREGQYF. For the CDR3, the DNA is TGTGCCAGTAGTATTACACGAGAAGGGCAGTACTTC.

This clonotype was seen a few times. This CDR3 is CASSRDNLYGYTF. The CDR3 coding sequence is TGTGCCAGCAGTAGGGACAACCTCTATGGCTACACCTTC. The V gene is TRBV7-9, the J gene TRBJ1-2, with D perhaps TRBD1 (6 bases). V was cut by 6 bases and J by 4 bases, with 12 bases left in between. The germline V gene encodes CDR1 SEHNR and CDR2 FQNEAQ (reference sequence). CDR3 size: 13 residues.